The T cell receptor beta chain under discussion was sequenced for a study of blood T cells in healthy people across ages. This clonotype was found a few times. The CDR3 consists of 16 residues. Germline assignment: CDR1 LGHNA and CDR2 YNFKEQ. V lost 0 bases and J lost 2, with 8 bases in between. Through a sample-barcoded 5' primer and a J-beta primer mix, a second PCR was run for roughly 7 to 11 cycles. TCRdb redid the calling of the 5' RACE reads with MiXCR, one entry per CDR3 protein. The data show about 750,000 distinct CDR3 sequences, roughly 53% seen once. The rearrangement joins TRBV4-2 to TRBJ2-6; D uncertain. The sequencing sample was made of blood. This receptor was taken from a man older than 75 in good health. The CDR3 DNA follows: TGTGCCAGCAGCCAAGAATCTTCGGCTGGGGCCAACGTCCTGACTTTC. This encodes CASSQESSAGANVLTF.